This T cell receptor (beta chain) was sequenced in a study of cytomegalovirus exposure and HLA in healthy donors. Overall study findings and caveats: The study flagged some 170 TCR beta chains as cytomegalovirus-associated. Across donors, most TCRs were seen rarely, yet some public ones were widespread. Earlier analysis yielded a pattern in which most TCR beta V segments were productive about 90% or about 30% of the time.

V lost 3 bases, J lost 4 bases, and 7 bases stayed unmatched. The CDR3 covers 15 residues. Germline CDR1 reads MGHRA; CDR2 reads YSYEKL. Worth noting for this clone: Its target is not known.

Use of 60 Vbeta and 13 Jbeta primers characterized the PCR. Profiling relied on immunoSEQ multiplex PCR, and the TCRdb table lists in-frame clones only, not all of them. Here the sample spans some 60,000 clones, around 80% being singletons. Sequencing was performed on PBMCs. The J gene is TRBJ1-2, the V gene TRBV4-1; 8 nucleotides align to TRBD1. The source is a woman aged 40 to 50 in good health and CMV-seronegative. For the CDR3, the DNA is TGCGCCAGCAGCCAGCCCCGGGACAGGAGCTATGGCTACACCTTC. Translated: CASSQPRDRSYGYTF.